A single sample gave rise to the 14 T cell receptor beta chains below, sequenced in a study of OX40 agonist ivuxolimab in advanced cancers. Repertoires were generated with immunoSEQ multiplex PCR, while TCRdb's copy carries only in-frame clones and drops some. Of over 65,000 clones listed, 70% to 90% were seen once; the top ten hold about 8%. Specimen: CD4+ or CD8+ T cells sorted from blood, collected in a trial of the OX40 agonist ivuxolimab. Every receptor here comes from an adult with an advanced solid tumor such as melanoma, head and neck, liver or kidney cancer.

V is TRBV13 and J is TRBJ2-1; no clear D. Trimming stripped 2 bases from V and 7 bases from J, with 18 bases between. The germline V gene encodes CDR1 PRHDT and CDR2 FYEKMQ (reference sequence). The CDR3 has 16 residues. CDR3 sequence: CASSLRIGPPWNEQFF. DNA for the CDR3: TGTGCCAGCAGCTTAAGGATCGGACCCCCTTGGAATGAGCAGTTCTTC.

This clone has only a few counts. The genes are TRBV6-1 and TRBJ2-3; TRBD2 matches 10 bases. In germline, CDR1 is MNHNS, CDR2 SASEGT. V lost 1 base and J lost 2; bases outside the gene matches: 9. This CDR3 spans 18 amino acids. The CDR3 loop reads CASSEGWGSGGFTDTQYF. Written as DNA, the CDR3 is TGTGCCAGCAGTGAAGGTTGGGGTAGCGGGGGGTTCACAGATACGCAGTATTTT.

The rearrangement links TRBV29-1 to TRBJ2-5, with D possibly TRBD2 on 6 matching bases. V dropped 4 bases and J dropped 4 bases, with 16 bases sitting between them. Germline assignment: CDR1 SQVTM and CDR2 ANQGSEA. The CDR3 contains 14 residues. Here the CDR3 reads CSVVRGTTPETQYF. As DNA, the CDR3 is TGCAGCGTTGTCCGGGGGACCACACCAGAGACCCAGTACTTC.

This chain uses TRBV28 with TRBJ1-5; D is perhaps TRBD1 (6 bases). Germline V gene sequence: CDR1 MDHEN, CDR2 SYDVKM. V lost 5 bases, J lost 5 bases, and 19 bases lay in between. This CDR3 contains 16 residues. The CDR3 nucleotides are TGTGCCAGCAGTCCCTTGGGGGGCGCCAACGATCAGCCCCAGCATTTT. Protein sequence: CASSPLGGANDQPQHF.

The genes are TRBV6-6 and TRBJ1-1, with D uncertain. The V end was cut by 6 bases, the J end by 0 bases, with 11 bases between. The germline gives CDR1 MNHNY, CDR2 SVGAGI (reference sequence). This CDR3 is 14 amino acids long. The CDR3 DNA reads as TGTGCCAGCAGCCAGACGGGCATGAACACTGAAGCTTTCTTT. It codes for CASSQTGMNTEAFF.

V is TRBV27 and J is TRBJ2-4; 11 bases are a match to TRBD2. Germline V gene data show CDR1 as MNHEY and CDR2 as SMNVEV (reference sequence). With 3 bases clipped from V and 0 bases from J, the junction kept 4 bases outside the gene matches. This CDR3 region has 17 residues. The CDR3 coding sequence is TGTGCCAGCAGTTTGCTAGCGGGGGGCGTAGCCAAAAACATTCAGTACTTC. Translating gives CASSLLAGGVAKNIQYF.

The CDR3 reads CASSARTGTGGLEQYF. In DNA form, the CDR3 reads TGTGCCAGCAGCGCCCGTACCGGGACAGGGGGCCTCGAGCAGTACTTC. This chain connects TRBV14 to TRBJ2-5, with TRBD1 identical over 12 bases. Gene TRBJ2-7 matches the end of the DNA better, so the J call may be wrong. Germline CDR1 SGHDN, CDR2 FVKESK. The CDR3 contains 16 residues.

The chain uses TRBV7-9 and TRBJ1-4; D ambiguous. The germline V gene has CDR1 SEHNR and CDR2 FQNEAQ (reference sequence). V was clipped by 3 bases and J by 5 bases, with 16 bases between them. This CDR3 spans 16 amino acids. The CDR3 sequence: CASSLNWPASNEKLFF. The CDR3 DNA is TGTGCCAGCAGCTTGAATTGGCCAGCCTCCAATGAAAAACTGTTTTTT.

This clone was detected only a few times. In nucleotides, the CDR3 is TGCGCCAGCAGCCAGCAGGACAGGGCTGGTGAGCAGTTCTTC. Translating gives CASSQQDRAGEQFF. The chain links TRBV4-1 to TRBJ2-1, with 8 positions matching TRBD1. J gave up 9 bases and V 3 bases, and 7 bases lay outside the gene matches. The germline V gene encodes CDR1 MGHRA and CDR2 YSYEKL. The CDR3 is 14 amino acids.

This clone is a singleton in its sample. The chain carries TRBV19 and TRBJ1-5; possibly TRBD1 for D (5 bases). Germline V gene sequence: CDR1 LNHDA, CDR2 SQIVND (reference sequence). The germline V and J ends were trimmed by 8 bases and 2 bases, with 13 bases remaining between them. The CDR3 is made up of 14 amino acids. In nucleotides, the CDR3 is TGTGCCAGTCATAGGGGTTTGGGCAATCAGCCCCAGCATTTT. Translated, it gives CASHRGLGNQPQHF. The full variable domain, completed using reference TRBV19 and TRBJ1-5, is DGGITQSPKYLFRKEGQNVTLSCEQNLNHDAMYWYRQDPGQGLRLIYYSQIVNDFQKGDIAEGYSVSREKKESFPLTVTSAQKNPTAFYLCASHRGLGNQPQHFGDGTRLSIL.

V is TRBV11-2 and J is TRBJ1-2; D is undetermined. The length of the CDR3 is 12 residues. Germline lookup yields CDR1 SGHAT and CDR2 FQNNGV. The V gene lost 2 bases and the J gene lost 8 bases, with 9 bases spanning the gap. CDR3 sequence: CASSLPNSGYTF. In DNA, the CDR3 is TGTGCCAGCAGCTTACCCAATTCGGGCTACACCTTC.

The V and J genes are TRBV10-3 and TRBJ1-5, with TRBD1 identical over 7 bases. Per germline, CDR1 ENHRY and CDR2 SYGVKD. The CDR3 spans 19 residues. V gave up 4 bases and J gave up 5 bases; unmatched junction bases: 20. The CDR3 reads CAISATGPQGGIGHQPQHF. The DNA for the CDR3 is TGTGCCATCAGTGCCACAGGGCCCCAGGGGGGGATAGGGCATCAGCCCCAGCATTTT.

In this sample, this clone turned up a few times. CDR3 DNA sequence: TGTGCCAGCAGTTACGACCTCGCTCTTATAAGTGAGCAGTTCTTC. Translating gives CASSYDLALISEQFF. The chain is built from TRBV6-5 and TRBJ2-1; no clear D gene. CDR3 size: 15 residues. Germline-derived CDR1 and CDR2 are MNHEY and SVGAGI. V lost 2 bases and J 9 bases, leaving 17 bases between the germline ends.

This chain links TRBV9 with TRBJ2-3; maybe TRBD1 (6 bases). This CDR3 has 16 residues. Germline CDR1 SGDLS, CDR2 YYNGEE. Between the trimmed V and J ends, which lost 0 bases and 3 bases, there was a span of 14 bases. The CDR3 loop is CASSVEIRGNTDTQYF. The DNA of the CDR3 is TGTGCCAGCAGCGTAGAGATCAGGGGTAATACAGATACGCAGTATTTT.